The 4 T cell receptor beta chains below all came from one sample that was sequenced in a study of cytomegalovirus exposure and HLA in healthy donors. The method was immunoSEQ multiplex PCR; TCRdb's version includes in-frame clones alone and lacks a portion of them. Counted here are some 150,000 clones, 91% occurring once; the ten biggest clones make up approximately 0.7%. The sample taken for sequencing was PBMCs. Source of these receptors: a man aged 18 to 29 in good health and CMV-seronegative.

V is TRBV7-3 and J is TRBJ2-1; the match to TRBD1 covers 12 bases. Germline V lookup: CDR1 SGHTA, CDR2 FQGTGA. The CDR3 spans 14 residues. Germline trimming cut 4 bases from V and 8 bases from J; bases unmatched to any gene: 3. As DNA, the CDR3 is TGTGCCAGCAGCTCGGGACAGGGGGCCGATGAGCAGTTCTTC. Encoded protein: CASSSGQGADEQFF.

The chain recombines TRBV11-3 with TRBJ2-1; 7 nucleotides align to TRBD2. Per the germline V gene, CDR1 is SGHNT and CDR2 is YENEEA. Losses at the gene ends were 6 bases for V and 3 bases for J; bases not matched to a gene: 8. This CDR3 region has 15 residues. The CDR3 loop reads CASSHRRTSYNEQFF. DNA of the CDR3: TGTGCCAGCAGTCACCGGCGGACTAGCTACAATGAGCAGTTCTTC. Full variable domain (remainder filled in from reference TRBV11-3 and TRBJ2-1): EAGVVQSPRYKIIEKKQPVAFWCNPISGHNTLYWYLQNLGQGPELLIRYENEEAVDDSQLPKDRFSAERLKGVDSTLKIQPAELGDSAVYLCASSHRRTSYNEQFFGPGTRLTVL.

The genes are TRBV2 and TRBJ1-5; D is uncertain. This CDR3 contains 15 residues. Trimming shortened V by 2 bases and J by 5 bases, and 13 bases separated the two germline ends. The germline gives CDR1 SNHLY, CDR2 FYNNEI. For the CDR3, the DNA is TGTGCCAGCAGTGAATTTTCCGGCGGAGATCAGCCCCAGCATTTT. The encoded protein is CASSEFSGGDQPQHF.

The rearrangement links TRBV10-2 to TRBJ2-7; a weak D match, TRBD1 (5 bases). Germline CDR1 WSHSY, CDR2 SAAADI. Trimming cost V 4 bases and J 0 bases, with 13 bases left between them. The CDR3 loop spans 15 amino acids. The CDR3 is CASSVRGPGSYEQYV. The CDR3 DNA reads TGCGCCAGCAGTGTTAGGGGTCCTGGCTCCTACGAGCAGTACGTC.